The next 29 T cell receptor beta chains were all read from a single sample in a study of identical twins. TCRdb used MiXCR to reprocess the 5' RACE reads, holding one entry per CDR3 protein. Of 400,000 to 550,000 distinct CDR3 sequences detected, 20% to 25% appear once; the ten largest clones hold about 0.99%. These same records also appear under a second study, on T cells expressing NK-cell markers.

The sequencing input was CD4+ T cells sorted from blood. These receptors originate from a woman younger than 35 in good health.

In this sample, this clonotype turned up a few times. This chain connects TRBV18 to TRBJ2-1, with TRBD2 matching over 11 bases. The CDR3 covers 16 residues. CDR1 KGHSH and CDR2 LQKENI come from the germline V gene. V shed 2 bases and J 9 bases; nucleotides not matched to a gene: 9. CDR3 bases: TGTGCCAGCTCACCAGTGGCCCTAGCGGGAGGAGGTGAGCAGTTCTTC. Amino acid sequence: CASSPVALAGGGEQFF.

V gene TRBV12-3 or TRBV12-4 combines with J gene TRBJ1-2, with D perhaps matching TRBD1 (6 bases). Trimming stripped 6 bases from V and 14 bases from J, with 22 bases between. CDR3 length equals 13 residues. CDR3 nucleotide sequence: TGTGCCAGCAGGGGGGACACCGAAGAAGGGGATACCTTC. Its protein is CASRGDTEEGDTF.

A few counts support this clonotype. J is TRBJ2-2 and V is TRBV12-3 or TRBV12-4; possible D gene TRBD2, 7 bases. CDR3 length equals 16 residues. Trimming removed 6 bases from V and 5 bases from J, with 19 bases in between. The CDR3 region is CASSRYRAGVTGELFF. CDR3 sequence (DNA): TGTGCCAGCAGCCGTTACAGGGCGGGGGTAACCGGGGAGCTGTTTTTT.

In its sample, this clonotype was seen a few times. The V call is TRBV5-1, the J call TRBJ2-2, with 7 positions matching TRBD1. Germline V lookup: CDR1 SGHRS, CDR2 YFSETQ. There are 14 residues in the CDR3. The V and J ends lost 3 bases and 6 bases, in that order; junction bases with no gene match: 5. This chain's CDR3 is CASSSLGGSGELFF. CDR3 sequence (DNA): TGCGCCAGCAGCTCCCTAGGGGGCTCCGGGGAGCTGTTTTTT.

This clonotype was detected many times. The V gene is TRBV20-1, the J gene TRBJ1-5; D is ambiguous. The CDR3 covers 14 residues. Deletions cut 0 bases from V and 1 base from J, with 7 bases between. Germline V gene lookup returns CDR1 DFQATT and CDR2 SNEGSKA (reference sequence). The CDR3 here is CSAREGSSNQPQHF. The CDR3 DNA follows: TGCAGTGCTAGAGAGGGTTCAAGCAATCAGCCCCAGCATTTT.

This rearrangement joins TRBV9 to TRBJ2-1; a possible D gene is TRBD2 (6 bases). Deletions cut 1 base from V and 2 bases from J, with 13 bases between. This CDR3 has 16 amino acids. CDR1 is SGDLS and CDR2 is YYNGEE in the germline V gene. CDR3 amino acids: CASSVRGTGAYNEQFF. DNA of the CDR3: TGTGCCAGCAGCGTAAGGGGAACGGGGGCCTACAATGAGCAGTTCTTC.

This chain joins TRBV6-1 and TRBJ2-2, with D hard to call. Trimming stripped 8 bases from V and 6 bases from J, with 13 bases between. The CDR3 loop spans 13 amino acids. CDR1 and CDR2 (germline): MNHNS, SASEGT. As DNA, the CDR3 is TGTGCCAGCTCTTTTTCAAGGGCCGGGGAGCTGTTTTTT. Residues: CASSFSRAGELFF.

This clonotype was observed a handful of times. The chain has TRBV10-2 and TRBJ2-5; the match to TRBD2 covers 11 bases. V trimming: 2 bases; J trimming: 5 bases; junction bases outside the gene matches: 4. The CDR3 runs to 15 residues. From germline, CDR1 is WSHSY and CDR2 SAAADI. The CDR3 protein is CASSETSGSPETQYF. In nucleotides, the CDR3 is TGCGCCAGCAGTGAGACTAGCGGGAGTCCGGAGACCCAGTACTTC.

This clonotype has at least ten counts. The chain carries TRBV20-1 and TRBJ2-3, with 9 nucleotides matching TRBD2. The CDR3 loop spans 14 amino acids. The trim removed 7 bases at V and 3 bases at J, leaving 8 bases unmatched. The germline gives CDR1 DFQATT, CDR2 SNEGSKA (reference sequence). CDR3 in DNA: TGCAGTGTCCCAAGAGCGGGAGGAACAGATACGCAGTATTTT. This encodes CSVPRAGGTDTQYF.

This chain links TRBV6-5 with TRBJ2-7; D gene uncertain. The CDR3 sequence is 11 residues long. Looked up from germline, CDR1 is MNHEY and CDR2 is SVGAGI. V dropped 6 bases and J dropped 7 bases, with 10 bases sitting between them. In DNA form, the CDR3 reads TGTGCCAGCAGCCGATTGGGAGAGCAGTACTTC. Its protein product is CASSRLGEQYF.

This clonotype was seen more than once but under ten times. This sequence joins TRBV7-9 and TRBJ2-1, with D possibly matching TRBD2 (7 bases). The ends were cut back, 0 bases at V and 9 bases at J, with 9 bases in the middle. The CDR3 runs to 13 residues. Germline V gene lookup returns CDR1 SEHNR and CDR2 FQNEAQ (reference sequence). CDR3 residues: CASSLAGGAEQFF. CDR3 coding DNA: TGTGCCAGCAGCTTAGCTGGGGGGGCTGAGCAGTTCTTC.

This clonotype occurred a few times. The genes are TRBV6-6 and TRBJ2-7; no clear D. The germline V and J ends were trimmed by 7 bases and 7 bases, with 14 bases remaining between them. This CDR3 comprises 12 residues. Germline CDR1 and CDR2: MNHNY and SVGAGI (reference sequence). In DNA form, the CDR3 reads TGTGCCAGCAAAACAAGGCGTTGGGAGCAGTACTTC. It specifies CASKTRRWEQYF.

This clonotype was found a few times. This chain joins TRBV4-3 and TRBJ2-3; D not certain. The germline V gene encodes CDR1 LGHNA and CDR2 YSLEER. The germline V and J ends were trimmed by 5 bases and 1 base, with 19 bases remaining between them. The CDR3 totals 17 residues. The CDR3: CASSKSGVLDGTDTQYF. In DNA form, the CDR3 reads TGCGCCAGCAGCAAATCTGGGGTGCTGGATGGCACAGATACGCAGTATTTT.

The chain uses TRBV10-3 and TRBJ1-2; D possibly corresponds to TRBD1 (5 bases). Germline loops: CDR1 ENHRY, CDR2 SYGVKD. With 2 bases removed from V and 7 bases from J, the gap between germline ends came to 14 bases. This CDR3 region has 14 residues. CDR3 in DNA: TGTGCCATCAGTGAGGCGGGAGGAGGGGCTGGCTACACCTTC. This codes for CAISEAGGGAGYTF.

V and J are TRBV6-5 and TRBJ1-2, with D uncertain. V was cut by 0 bases and J by 8 bases, with 10 bases left in between. CDR1 is MNHEY, CDR2 SVGAGI, per germline. This CDR3 is built from 13 residues. In DNA form, the CDR3 reads TGTGCCAGCAGTTACTCGAGGGCTGGAGGCTACACCTTC. This codes for CASSYSRAGGYTF.

This clonotype was counted a few times. This chain connects TRBV6-5 to TRBJ2-2; D gene ambiguous. Germline values: CDR1 MNHEY, CDR2 SVGAGI. The CDR3 contains 16 residues. Trimming shortened V by 0 bases and J by 0 bases, and 8 bases separated the two germline ends. CDR3 residues: CASSYSKVPNTGELFF. The CDR3 nucleotides read TGTGCCAGCAGTTACTCAAAAGTACCGAACACCGGGGAGCTGTTTTTT.

This chain links TRBV20-1 with TRBJ2-1; D is possibly TRBD1 (5 bases). The germline V gene has CDR1 DFQATT and CDR2 SNEGSKA (reference sequence). This CDR3 contains 15 residues. Trimming removed 0 bases from V and 7 bases from J, with 16 bases in between. Written as DNA, the CDR3 is TGCAGTGCTAGAGATGGGGCACGCAGGTCAAATGAGCAGTTCTTC. This sequence encodes CSARDGARRSNEQFF.

This clonotype turned up a few times. This chain connects TRBV20-1 to TRBJ2-3, with TRBD2 matching 9 bases. Germline loops: CDR1 DFQATT, CDR2 SNEGSKA (reference sequence). The CDR3 spans 14 residues. J lost 5 bases, V lost 6 bases, and 9 bases had no gene match. CDR3 sequence (DNA): TGCAGTGCGGACCGAGCGGGAGGAGGAGATACGCAGTATTTT. This encodes CSADRAGGGDTQYF.

This sequence joins TRBV12-3 or TRBV12-4 and TRBJ2-4, with TRBD1 identical over 8 bases. This CDR3 spans 16 amino acids. After removal of 6 bases from V and 0 bases from J, the junction contained 7 bases not matched to a gene. CDR3 loop: CASRLGQGLAKNIQYF. DNA of the CDR3: TGTGCCAGCAGACTAGGACAGGGTTTAGCCAAAAACATTCAGTACTTC.

The chain carries TRBV6-1 and TRBJ2-3, with 7 bases fitting TRBD2. From germline, CDR1 is MNHNS and CDR2 SASEGT. The CDR3 spans 18 residues. V lost 6 bases to trimming and J lost 2 bases; unmatched junction nucleotides: 17. CDR3 sequence reads: CASRSGLAARGITDTQYF. In DNA form, the CDR3 reads TGTGCCAGCAGGTCGGGGCTAGCGGCGCGGGGAATCACAGATACGCAGTATTTT.

The V gene is TRBV6-2 or TRBV6-3, the J gene TRBJ2-1, with D unresolved. The CDR3 loop spans 15 amino acids. V was cut by 6 bases and J by 3 bases, with 15 bases left in between. CDR1 is MNHEY, CDR2 SVGEGT, per germline. The CDR3 protein is CASRRPRSSYNEQFF. CDR3 DNA: TGTGCCAGCAGGCGGCCCCGATCAAGCTACAATGAGCAGTTCTTC.

V is TRBV20-1 and J is TRBJ2-1; the match to TRBD2 covers 11 bases. Germline assignment: CDR1 DFQATT and CDR2 SNEGSKA (reference sequence). V lost 5 bases and J lost 5; bases outside the gene matches: 8. The CDR3 sequence is 15 residues long. The CDR3 spells CSAEVAGGHHNEQFF. In DNA form, the CDR3 reads TGCAGTGCTGAGGTAGCGGGAGGGCATCACAATGAGCAGTTCTTC.

This clonotype was recorded many times. The chain carries TRBV5-1 and TRBJ1-1; 7 bases match TRBD1. CDR3 length: 15 residues. Germline CDR1 is SGHRS and CDR2 is YFSETQ. V gave up 2 bases and J gave up 1 base; unmatched junction bases: 5. The CDR3 sequence is CASSFGDRANTEAFF. In nucleotides, the CDR3 is TGCGCCAGCAGCTTTGGAGACAGGGCGAACACTGAAGCTTTCTTT.

In its sample, this clonotype was seen a few times. V gene TRBV5-1 combines with J gene TRBJ2-1; D uncertain. Per germline, CDR1 SGHRS and CDR2 YFSETQ. The V end was cut by 6 bases, the J end by 5 bases, with 6 bases between. CDR3 length: 11 amino acids. CDR3 amino acids: CASTVDNEQFF. The CDR3 nucleotides are TGCGCCAGCACCGTTGACAATGAGCAGTTCTTC.

This clonotype was seen a handful of times. CDR3 nucleotide sequence: TGCAGTGCTAAACTTTCGCGTGGGGCCAACGTCCTGACTTTC. Its protein product is CSAKLSRGANVLTF. J is TRBJ2-6 and V is TRBV20-1; D is uncertain. The CDR3 has 14 residues. With 4 bases removed from V and 3 bases from J, the gap between germline ends came to 10 bases. Per germline, CDR1 DFQATT and CDR2 SNEGSKA (reference sequence).

The CDR3 DNA is TGTGCCAGCAGGCCTACCCACAGGGGGATCACCCCCGGGGCCAACGTCCTGACTTTC. Translation gives CASRPTHRGITPGANVLTF. The chain has TRBV12-3 or TRBV12-4 and TRBJ2-6, with 8 bases lining up with TRBD1. CDR3 size: 19 residues. J gave up 4 bases and V 6 bases, and 17 bases lay outside the gene matches.

The V gene is TRBV5-1, the J gene TRBJ1-2, with a weak D call TRBD1 (5 bases). Germline V lookup: CDR1 SGHRS, CDR2 YFSETQ. The CDR3 totals 15 residues. Trimming pared 4 bases from V and 8 bases from J, leaving 21 bases between. CDR3 amino acids: CASSPGVVRESGYTF. Written as DNA, the CDR3 is TGCGCCAGCAGCCCCGGAGTCGTCAGGGAGAGCGGCTACACCTTC. The variable domain in full, with the rest retrieved from reference TRBV5-1 and TRBJ1-2, is KAGVTQTPRYLIKTRGQQVTLSCSPISGHRSVSWYQQTPGQGLQFLFEYFSETQRNKGNFPGRFSGRQFSNSRSEMNVSTLELGDSALYLCASSPGVVRESGYTFGSGTRLTVV.

This clonotype was seen a handful of times. The CDR3 spells CASSVGQGAEKLFF. CDR3 nucleotide sequence: TGTGCCAGCAGCGTAGGTCAGGGGGCAGAAAAACTGTTTTTT. The V call is TRBV9, the J call TRBJ1-4; 8 nucleotides align to TRBD1. V shed 0 bases, J shed 8 bases, and the junction held 3 bases outside the gene matches. Germline loops: CDR1 SGDLS, CDR2 YYNGEE. There are 14 residues in the CDR3.

This clonotype turned up a few times. The chain recombines TRBV30 with TRBJ2-7; D may be TRBD1 (6 bases). The CDR3 consists of 13 residues. Trimming took off 4 bases at V and 0 bases at J, with 10 bases between the two ends. Germline CDR1 GTSNPN, CDR2 SVGIG (reference sequence). The CDR3 DNA follows: TGTGCCTGGACTCGACAGGACTCCTACGAGCAGTACTTC. This sequence encodes CAWTRQDSYEQYF.